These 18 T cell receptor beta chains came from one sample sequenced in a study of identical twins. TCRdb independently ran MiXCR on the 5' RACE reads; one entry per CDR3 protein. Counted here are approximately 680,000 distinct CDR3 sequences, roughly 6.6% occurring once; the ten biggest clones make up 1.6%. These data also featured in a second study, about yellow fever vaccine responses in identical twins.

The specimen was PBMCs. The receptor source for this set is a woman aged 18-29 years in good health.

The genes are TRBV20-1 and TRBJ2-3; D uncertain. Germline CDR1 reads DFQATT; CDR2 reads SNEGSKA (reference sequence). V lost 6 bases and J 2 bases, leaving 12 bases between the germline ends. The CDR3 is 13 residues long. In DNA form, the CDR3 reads TGCAGTGCCCCCGGCCCGACCACAGATACGCAGTATTTT. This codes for CSAPGPTTDTQYF.

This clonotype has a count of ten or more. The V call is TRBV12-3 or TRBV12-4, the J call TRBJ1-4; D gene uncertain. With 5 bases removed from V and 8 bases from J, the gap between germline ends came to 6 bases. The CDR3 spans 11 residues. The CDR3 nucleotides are TGTGCCAGCAGTCGTGAGGAAAAACTGTTTTTT. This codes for CASSREEKLFF.

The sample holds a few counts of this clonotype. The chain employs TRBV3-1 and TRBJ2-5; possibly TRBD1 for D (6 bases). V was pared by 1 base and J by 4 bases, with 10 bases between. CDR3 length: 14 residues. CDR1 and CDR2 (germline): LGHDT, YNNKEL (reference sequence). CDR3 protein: CASSQAQGLETQYF. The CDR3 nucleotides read TGTGCCAGCAGCCAAGCACAGGGTCTAGAGACCCAGTACTTC.

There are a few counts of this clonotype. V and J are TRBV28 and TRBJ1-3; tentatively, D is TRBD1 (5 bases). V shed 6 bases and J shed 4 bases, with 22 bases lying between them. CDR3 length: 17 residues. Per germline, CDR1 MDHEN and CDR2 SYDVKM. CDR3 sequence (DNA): TGTGCCAGCAGCCCTTCGTCCGGGGACTTCGGCGGAAACACCATATATTTT. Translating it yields CASSPSSGDFGGNTIYF.

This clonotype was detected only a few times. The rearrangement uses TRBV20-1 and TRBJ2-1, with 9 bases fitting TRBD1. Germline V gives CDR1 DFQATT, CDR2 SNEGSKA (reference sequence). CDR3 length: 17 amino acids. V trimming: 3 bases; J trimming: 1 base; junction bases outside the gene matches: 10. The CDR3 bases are TGCAGTGCTAGGGTCCCTCTTGACAGGGGGTCCTACAATGAGCAGTTCTTC. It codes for CSARVPLDRGSYNEQFF.

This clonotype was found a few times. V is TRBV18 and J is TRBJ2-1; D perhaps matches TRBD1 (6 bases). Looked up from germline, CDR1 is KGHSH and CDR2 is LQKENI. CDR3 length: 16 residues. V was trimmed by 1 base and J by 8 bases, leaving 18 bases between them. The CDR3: CASSPHRLGAHYEQFF. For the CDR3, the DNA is TGTGCCAGCTCACCACACCGCTTGGGGGCGCATTATGAGCAGTTCTTC.

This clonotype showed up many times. CDR3 amino acids: CASSLAQGYTGELFF. CDR3 in DNA: TGTGCCAGCAGCCTAGCACAGGGGTACACCGGGGAGCTGTTTTTT. V usage is TRBV12-3 or TRBV12-4 and J usage is TRBJ2-2; 7 bases line up with TRBD1. This CDR3 contains 15 residues. Trimming at V came to 6 bases and at J to 3 bases, leaving 7 bases not matched to a gene.

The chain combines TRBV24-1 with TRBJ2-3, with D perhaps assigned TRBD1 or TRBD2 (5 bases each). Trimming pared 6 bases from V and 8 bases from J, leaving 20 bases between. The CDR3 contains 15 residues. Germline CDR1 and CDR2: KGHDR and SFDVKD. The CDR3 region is CATSSRTSGRRTQYF. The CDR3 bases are TGTGCCACCAGTTCCCGGACTTCGGGGCGTCGTACGCAGTATTTT.

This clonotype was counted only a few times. The CDR3 region is CASSPGINEKLFF. Written as DNA, the CDR3 is TGCGCCAGCAGCCCTGGGATTAATGAAAAACTGTTTTTT. This chain uses TRBV5-1 with TRBJ1-4, with unresolved D. This CDR3 comprises 13 residues. The V and J ends lost 4 bases and 4 bases respectively, with 8 bases between them. From germline, CDR1 is SGHRS and CDR2 YFSETQ.

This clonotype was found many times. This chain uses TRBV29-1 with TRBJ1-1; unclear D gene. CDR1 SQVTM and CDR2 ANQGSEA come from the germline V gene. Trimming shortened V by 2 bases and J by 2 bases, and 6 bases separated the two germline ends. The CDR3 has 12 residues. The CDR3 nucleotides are TGCAGCGTTGAACGGGCCAACACTGAAGCTTTCTTT. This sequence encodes CSVERANTEAFF. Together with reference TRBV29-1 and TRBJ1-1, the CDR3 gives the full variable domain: SAVISQKPSRDICQRGTSLTIQCQVDSQVTMMFWYRQQPGQSLTLIATANQGSEATYESGFVIDKFPISRPNLTFSTLTVSNMSPEDSSIYLCSVERANTEAFFGQGTRLTVV.

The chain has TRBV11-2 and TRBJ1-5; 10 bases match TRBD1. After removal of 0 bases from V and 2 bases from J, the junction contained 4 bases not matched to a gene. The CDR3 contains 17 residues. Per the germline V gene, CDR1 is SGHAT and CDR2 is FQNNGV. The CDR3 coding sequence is TGTGCCAGCAGCTTAGAGACAGGGGGCAGTGGCAATCAGCCCCAGCATTTT. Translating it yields CASSLETGGSGNQPQHF.

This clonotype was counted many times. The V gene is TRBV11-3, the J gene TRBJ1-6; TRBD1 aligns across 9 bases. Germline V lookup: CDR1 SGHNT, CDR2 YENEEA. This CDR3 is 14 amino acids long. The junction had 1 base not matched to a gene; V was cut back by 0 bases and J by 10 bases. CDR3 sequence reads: CASSLETGGSPLHF. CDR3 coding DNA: TGTGCCAGCAGCTTAGAGACAGGGGGGTCACCCCTCCACTTT.

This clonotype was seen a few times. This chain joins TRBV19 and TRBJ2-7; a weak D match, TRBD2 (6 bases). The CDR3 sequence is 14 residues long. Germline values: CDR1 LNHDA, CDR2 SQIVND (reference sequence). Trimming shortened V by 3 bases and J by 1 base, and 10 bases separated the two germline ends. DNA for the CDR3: TGTGCCAGTAGTATCCAGGAGGGGTCCTACGAGCAGTACTTC. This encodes CASSIQEGSYEQYF.

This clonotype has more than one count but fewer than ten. The CDR3 sequence is CASSPRQGASGRANSDNEQFF. CDR3 DNA sequence: TGTGCCAGCAGTCCACGACAGGGCGCTAGCGGGAGGGCCAACTCGGACAATGAGCAGTTCTTC. This chain links TRBV6-2 or TRBV6-3 with TRBJ2-1; TRBD2 matches at 12 bases. The V gene end was trimmed by 5 bases and the J gene end by 5 bases; junction bases not matched to a gene: 22. In germline, CDR1 is MNHEY, CDR2 SVGEGT. This CDR3 is built from 21 residues.

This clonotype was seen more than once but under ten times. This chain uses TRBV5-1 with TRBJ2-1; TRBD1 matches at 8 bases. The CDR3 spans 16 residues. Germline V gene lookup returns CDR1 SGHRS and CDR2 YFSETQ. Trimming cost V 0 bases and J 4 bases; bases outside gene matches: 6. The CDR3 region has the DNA TGCGCCAGCAGCTTGGAGCCGGGACAGGAGTACAATGAGCAGTTCTTC. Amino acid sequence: CASSLEPGQEYNEQFF. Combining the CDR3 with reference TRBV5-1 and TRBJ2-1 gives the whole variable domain KAGVTQTPRYLIKTRGQQVTLSCSPISGHRSVSWYQQTPGQGLQFLFEYFSETQRNKGNFPGRFSGRQFSNSRSEMNVSTLELGDSALYLCASSLEPGQEYNEQFFGPGTRLTVL.

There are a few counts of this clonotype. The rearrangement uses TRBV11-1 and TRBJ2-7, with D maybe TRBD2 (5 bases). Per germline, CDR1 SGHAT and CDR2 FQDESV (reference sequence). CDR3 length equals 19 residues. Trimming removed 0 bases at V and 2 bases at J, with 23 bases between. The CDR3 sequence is CASSLARNVARITPYEQYF. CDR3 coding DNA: TGTGCCAGCAGCTTAGCCCGAAACGTAGCGCGTATCACCCCCTACGAGCAGTACTTC.

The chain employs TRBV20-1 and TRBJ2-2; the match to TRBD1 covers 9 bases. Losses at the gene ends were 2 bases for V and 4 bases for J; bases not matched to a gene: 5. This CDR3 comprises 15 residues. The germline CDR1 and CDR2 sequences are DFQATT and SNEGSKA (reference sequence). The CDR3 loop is CSARPYRGLTGELFF. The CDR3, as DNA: TGCAGTGCTAGACCTTACAGGGGGCTCACCGGGGAGCTGTTTTTT.

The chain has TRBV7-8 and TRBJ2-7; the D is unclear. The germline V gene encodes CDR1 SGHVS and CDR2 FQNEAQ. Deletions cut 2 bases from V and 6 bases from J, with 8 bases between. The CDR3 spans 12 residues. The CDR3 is CASSLRVGEQYF. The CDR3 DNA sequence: TGTGCCAGCAGCTTAAGAGTGGGCGAGCAGTACTTC. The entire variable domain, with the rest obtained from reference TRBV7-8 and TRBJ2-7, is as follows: GAGVSQSPRYKVAKRGQDVALRCDPISGHVSLFWYQQALGQGPEFLTYFQNEAQLDKSGLPSDRFFAERPEGSVSTLKIQRTQQEDSAVYLCASSLRVGEQYFGPGTRLTVT.